The following is a T cell receptor (beta chain) sequence with its context. The target antigen is unknown. V gave up 6 bases and J gave up 6 bases, with 15 bases separating them. The CDR3 covers 13 residues. The germline CDR1 and CDR2 sequences are KGHSH and LQKENI. Repertoires were generated with immunoSEQ multiplex PCR, while TCRdb's copy carries only in-frame clones and drops some. Among about 180,000 clones listed, just over 85% were seen once. This sample is part of a study of T cell responses to AZD1222 COVID-19 vaccine. General study findings and limits: Most donors were white British and more were female, and clonal diversity was possibly underestimated. Sampling that yielded the repertoires occurred only after the peak T cell response. Baseline seropositivity occurred in only 5 to 7 AZD1222 recipients. Spike-specific TCR breadth and depth rose after two AZD1222 doses.

The sequence was obtained from an adult in good health. Sequenced here: peripheral blood, sampled on day 0 of AZD1222 vaccination. This rearrangement joins TRBV18 to TRBJ2-7; a weak D match, TRBD1 (5 bases). In nucleotides, the CDR3 is TGTGCCAGCTCCCCCCGACAGTTGGGCGAGCAGTACTTC. Translating it yields CASSPRQLGEQYF.